The entry that follows covers one T cell receptor (beta chain) sequence. The V gene lost 4 bases and the J gene lost 6 bases, with 13 bases spanning the gap. The CDR3 has 14 amino acids. The V gene's germline CDR1 is SGHTA and CDR2 FQGNSA. These data come from a study of control samples from healthy donors and cancer patients. Assay: immunoSEQ multiplex PCR; the TCRdb copy retains only in-frame clones and omits some. The sample yields roughly 140,000 clones, roughly nine tenths seen once. The origin of this receptor is a man younger than 40 in good health. The specimen sequenced was blood. This chain joins TRBV7-2 and TRBJ2-1, with D perhaps TRBD1 (5 bases). CDR3 nucleotides: TGTGCCAGCAGCTCCCGGAAGGGGTCCAATGAGCAGTTCTTC. This sequence encodes CASSSRKGSNEQFF.